This T cell receptor (beta chain) was retrieved from a study of shared clonotypes between healthy human individuals. Study results and limitations: In having few donors, the study represented limited genetic and exposure-history diversity.

Regarding this clone: Antigen: not known.

CD8 cells classed as naive were CD45RO-negative and positively selected for CCR7, excluding terminally differentiated effector memory CD45RA+ cells. Assay used: immunoSEQ multiplex PCR; TCRdb lists only in-frame clones, some missing. The sample shows nearly 600,000 clones, just under 97% of them seen only once. Germline V gene sequence: CDR1 SGHNT, CDR2 YYREEE (reference sequence). Unmatched junction bases numbered 11, after V lost 4 bases and J lost 4 bases. This CDR3 has 15 amino acids. The sequence was obtained from a woman younger than 45 in good health. Sequenced material: naive CD8+ T cells sorted from blood. V gene TRBV5-4 combines with J gene TRBJ2-7; TRBD2 agrees at 7 bases. CDR3 in amino acids: CASSADLAESYEQYF. Here the CDR3 DNA reads TGTGCCAGCAGCGCCGACCTAGCGGAGAGTTACGAGCAGTACTTC.